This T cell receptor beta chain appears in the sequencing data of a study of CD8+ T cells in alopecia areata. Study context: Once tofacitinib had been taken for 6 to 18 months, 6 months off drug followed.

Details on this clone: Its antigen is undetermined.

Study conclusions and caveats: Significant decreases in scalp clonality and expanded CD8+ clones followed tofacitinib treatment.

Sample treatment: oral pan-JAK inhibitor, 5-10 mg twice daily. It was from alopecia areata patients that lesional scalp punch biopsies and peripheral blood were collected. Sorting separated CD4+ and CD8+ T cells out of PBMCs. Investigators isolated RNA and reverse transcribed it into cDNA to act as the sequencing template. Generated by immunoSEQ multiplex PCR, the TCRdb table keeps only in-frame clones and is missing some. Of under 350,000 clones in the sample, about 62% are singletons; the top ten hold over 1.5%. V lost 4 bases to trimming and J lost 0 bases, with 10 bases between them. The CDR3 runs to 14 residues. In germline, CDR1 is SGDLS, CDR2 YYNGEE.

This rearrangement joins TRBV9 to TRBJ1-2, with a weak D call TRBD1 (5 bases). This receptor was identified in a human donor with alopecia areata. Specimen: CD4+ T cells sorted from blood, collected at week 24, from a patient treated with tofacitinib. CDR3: CASSSGPANYGYTF. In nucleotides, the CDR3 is TGTGCCAGCAGCTCAGGGCCAGCTAACTATGGCTACACCTTC. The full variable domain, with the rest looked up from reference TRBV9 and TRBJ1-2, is DSGVTQTPKHLITATGQRVTLRCSPRSGDLSVYWYQQSLDQGLQFLIQYYNGEERAKGNILERFSAQQFPDLHSELNLSSLELGDSALYFCASSSGPANYGYTFGSGTRLTVV.